Following are 21 T cell receptor beta chains from one sample sequenced in a study of monozygotic twins with cystic fibrosis. Clones were read by immunoSEQ multiplex PCR, and TCRdb kept only the in-frame ones, dropping some. The sample contains roughly 10,000 clones, approximately 99.4% of which appear only once. What was sequenced was blood. The receptors derive from a man between 18 and 29 years old with cystic fibrosis.

DNA of the CDR3: TGCGCCAGCACCCTCCGGGGTGGGCGGCCTCAAGAGACCCAGTACTTC. As protein: CASTLRGGRPQETQYF. The rearrangement uses TRBV5-1 and TRBJ2-5; D may be TRBD2 (5 bases). The CDR3 totals 16 residues. Germline CDR1 SGHRS, CDR2 YFSETQ. Trimming removed 6 bases at V and 2 bases at J, with 20 bases between. Looking up the rest from reference TRBV5-1 and TRBJ2-5 gives the full variable domain: KAGVTQTPRYLIKTRGQQVTLSCSPISGHRSVSWYQQTPGQGLQFLFEYFSETQRNKGNFPGRFSGRQFSNSRSEMNVSTLELGDSALYLCASTLRGGRPQETQYFGPGTRLLVL.

The rearrangement joins TRBV5-4 to TRBJ1-1; D may be TRBD1 (5 bases). CDR3 length: 13 residues. V lost 3 bases, J lost 5 bases, and 11 bases lay in between. Germline V lookup: CDR1 SGHNT, CDR2 YYREEE (reference sequence). The CDR3 sequence is CASSSVGGTEAFF. The CDR3 nucleotides read TGTGCCAGCAGCTCGGTCGGGGGAACTGAAGCTTTCTTT.

The chain recombines TRBV18 with TRBJ2-5; 11 bases map to TRBD1. Germline loops: CDR1 KGHSH, CDR2 LQKENI. This CDR3 is 15 amino acids long. V gave up 8 bases and J gave up 0 bases; unmatched junction bases: 5. The CDR3 reads CASARDRGDQETQYF. CDR3 sequence (DNA): TGTGCCAGCGCAAGGGACAGGGGGGACCAAGAGACCCAGTACTTC.

In its sample, this clone was seen once. This rearrangement joins TRBV18 to TRBJ2-3, with no clear D. Germline V gives CDR1 KGHSH, CDR2 LQKENI. The CDR3 is 13 residues long. The germline V and J ends were trimmed by 2 bases and 7 bases, with 10 bases remaining between them. CDR3 loop: CASSPLGKNTQYF. The DNA for the CDR3 is TGTGCCAGCTCACCATTAGGGAAGAATACGCAGTATTTT.

This chain links TRBV6-5 with TRBJ2-7; 9 nucleotides agree with TRBD1. With 4 bases clipped from V and 7 bases from J, the junction kept 11 bases outside the gene matches. Germline CDR1 is MNHEY and CDR2 is SVGAGI. The CDR3 consists of 15 residues. As DNA, the CDR3 is TGTGCCAGCAGTTCCACCGGGACAGGGTCGCGAGAGCAGTACTTC. This translates into CASSSTGTGSREQYF.

V usage is TRBV6-5 and J usage is TRBJ1-1, with unresolved D. The CDR3 extends over 13 amino acids. V shed 0 bases and J shed 7 bases, with 9 bases lying between them. Germline values: CDR1 MNHEY, CDR2 SVGAGI. CDR3: CASSYSTGNEAFF. CDR3 nucleotide sequence: TGTGCCAGCAGTTACTCGACGGGGAATGAAGCTTTCTTT.

This rearrangement joins TRBV29-1 to TRBJ1-4, with no clear D. V was clipped by 7 bases and J by 7 bases, with 13 bases between them. Germline V CDR1 and CDR2: SQVTM, ANQGSEA. CDR3 length: 12 residues. CDR3 sequence (DNA): TGCAGCGCGACCATATCGGGTGAAAAACTGTTTTTT. Its translation: CSATISGEKLFF.

The chain employs TRBV5-1 and TRBJ2-5; D not resolved. Germline values: CDR1 SGHRS, CDR2 YFSETQ. The V end lost 4 bases, the J end lost 2 bases, and 3 bases lay between the germline ends. The CDR3 has 11 residues. The CDR3 bases are TGCGCCAGCAGCATTCAAGAGACCCAGTACTTC. Translation: CASSIQETQYF.

The gene calls are TRBV27 and TRBJ1-1, with 8 positions matching TRBD1. The length of the CDR3 is 13 residues. V shed 6 bases, J shed 2 bases, and the junction held 2 bases outside the gene matches. Per germline, CDR1 MNHEY and CDR2 SMNVEV (reference sequence). CDR3 in DNA: TGTGCCAGCAGCGGACAGGGAAACACTGAAGCTTTCTTT. It encodes CASSGQGNTEAFF.

The chain carries TRBV10-3 and TRBJ1-1; 8 nucleotides line up with TRBD1. Looked up from germline, CDR1 is ENHRY and CDR2 is SYGVKD. Losses at the gene ends were 6 bases for V and 1 base for J; bases not matched to a gene: 7. The CDR3 is made up of 15 amino acids. The CDR3 nucleotides are TGTGCCATCAGGCCCTCGACAGGGGAGAACACTGAAGCTTTCTTT. Translating gives CAIRPSTGENTEAFF.

The chain links TRBV6-1 to TRBJ2-4; possibly TRBD2 for D (6 bases). In germline, CDR1 is MNHNS, CDR2 SASEGT. V was clipped by 4 bases and J by 7 bases, with 17 bases between them. The CDR3 is 15 amino acids. The CDR3 nucleotides read TGTGCCAGCAGTGTTGGGGTTAACAGCGGGAACATTCAGTACTTC. Protein product: CASSVGVNSGNIQYF.

The rearrangement links TRBV10-1 to TRBJ2-3; 7 bases line up with TRBD2. The CDR3 consists of 12 residues. The V segment lost 10 bases and the J segment 4 bases; nucleotides outside the gene matches: 5. From germline, CDR1 is WNHNN and CDR2 SYGVQD (reference sequence). CDR3 bases: TGCGCCAACGGGAGGACCGCAGATACGCAGTATTTT. Residues: CANGRTADTQYF.

The CDR3 loop reads CSVEDGLDTQYF. The CDR3 DNA sequence: TGCAGCGTTGAAGATGGATTAGATACGCAGTATTTT. This chain joins TRBV29-1 and TRBJ2-3, with D uncertain. Trimming cost V 0 bases and J 5 bases, with 6 bases left between them. Germline V lookup: CDR1 SQVTM, CDR2 ANQGSEA. The CDR3 is 12 amino acids.

This sequence joins TRBV6-5 and TRBJ2-1; 7 positions match TRBD2. Germline lookup yields CDR1 MNHEY and CDR2 SVGAGI. The CDR3 is 15 residues long. V trimming: 6 bases; J trimming: 2 bases; junction bases outside the gene matches: 7. The CDR3 coding sequence is TGTGCCAGCAGCTGGGGACTACCCACCTACAATGAGCAGTTCTTC. This encodes CASSWGLPTYNEQFF.

The chain links TRBV4-3 to TRBJ2-7; possibly TRBD1 for D (6 bases). Germline-derived CDR1 and CDR2 are LGHNA and YSLEER. V was shortened by 2 bases and J by 3 bases, with 11 bases between the two germline ends. This CDR3 is 14 amino acids long. CDR3 sequence: CASSQWTASYEQYF. In nucleotides, the CDR3 is TGCGCCAGCAGCCAATGGACAGCAAGCTACGAGCAGTACTTC.

The table lists this clone with a count of one. The CDR3: CASSYSGPPTGELFF. The CDR3 region has the DNA TGTGCCAGCAGTTACTCGGGACCACCTACCGGGGAGCTGTTTTTT. V gene TRBV6-5 combines with J gene TRBJ2-2; D assignment may be TRBD1 or TRBD2 (5 bases each). Between the trimmed V and J ends, which lost 0 bases and 5 bases, there was a span of 10 bases. Germline values: CDR1 MNHEY, CDR2 SVGAGI. The CDR3 loop spans 15 amino acids.

The CDR3 protein is CSASLQETQYF. The DNA of the CDR3 is TGCAGTGCTAGTCTCCAAGAGACCCAGTACTTC. This chain joins TRBV20-1 and TRBJ2-5; D gene ambiguous. Per germline, CDR1 DFQATT and CDR2 SNEGSKA (reference sequence). Trimming pared 3 bases from V and 1 base from J, leaving 3 bases between. This CDR3 contains 11 residues.

This clone has a single count. The chain couples TRBV7-2 to TRBJ2-1, with a weak D call TRBD1 (5 bases). CDR1 and CDR2 from the germline V gene are SGHTA and FQGNSA. The CDR3 runs to 16 residues. V was clipped by 1 base and J by 2 bases, with 12 bases between them. CDR3 nucleotide sequence: TGTGCCAGCAGCTTAGAGGGAACAGGACCCTACAATGAGCAGTTCTTC. This translates into CASSLEGTGPYNEQFF. The whole variable domain, filled in from reference TRBV7-2 and TRBJ2-1, reads GAGVSQSPSNKVTEKGKDVELRCDPISGHTALYWYRQSLGQGLEFLIYFQGNSAPDKSGLPSDRFSAERTGGSVSTLTIQRTQQEDSAVYLCASSLEGTGPYNEQFFGPGTRLTVL.

This chain uses TRBV13 with TRBJ2-3, with D uncertain. V was cut by 5 bases and J by 8 bases, with 14 bases left in between. CDR3 size: 13 residues. Germline V lookup: CDR1 PRHDT, CDR2 FYEKMQ (reference sequence). CDR3 DNA: TGTGCCAGCAGCCAAAGGGAATTCGTTACGCAGTATTTT. It specifies CASSQREFVTQYF.

This chain joins TRBV6-5 and TRBJ2-3; possibly TRBD1 or TRBD2 for D (6 bases each). Germline CDR1 reads MNHEY; CDR2 reads SVGAGI. This CDR3 has 16 amino acids. The V end was cut by 0 bases, the J end by 2 bases, with 12 bases between. This CDR3 reads CASSYSRGVSTDTQYF. The DNA of the CDR3 is TGTGCCAGCAGTTACTCGAGGGGGGTGTCCACAGATACGCAGTATTTT.

V is TRBV7-8 and J is TRBJ2-1, with D tentatively TRBD1 (5 bases). Trimming removed 4 bases from V and 1 base from J, with 14 bases in between. CDR1 and CDR2 from the germline V gene are SGHVS and FQNEAQ. This CDR3 region has 16 residues. CDR3 loop: CASSSGYGASYNEQFF. CDR3 bases: TGTGCCAGCAGCTCAGGGTACGGTGCTTCCTACAATGAGCAGTTCTTC.